The text below deals with one T cell receptor (beta chain). This clone's antigen is unknown. No base quality values were provided; no much bigger clone lies one nucleotide off. TCRbeta CDR3 regions were amplified from genomic DNA by means of the immunoSEQ Assay, a bias-controlled multiplex PCR. The published analysis was carried out like this. Nucleated cell counts per sample were estimated from amplification of reference gene primers within the assay. To quantify the absolute abundance of each unique TCRbeta CDR3 rearrangement, sequence reads were collapsed and filtered. For each sample, productive Simpson clonality was calculated as the square root of Simpson's diversity index over productive rearrangements. TCRdb carries this immuneACCESS record with in-frame sequences only. Its versions omit some clonotypes, under half of them owing to an unresolved V gene in the studies checked, with the rest unexplained. The DNA was the basis for D and trimming; V, J and clone size are from that table. This sample comprises fewer than 250,000 clones, about four fifths of them detected only once. The ten largest clones add up to over 3.5% of the sample.

These data come from a study of blood T cell repertoires in COVID-19 (TCRdb year 2020). Regarding the study in general: Samples covering the acute and convalescent phases of COVID-19 were provided by collaborators in the United States, Italy and Spain. The sample metadata nearly always contained a de-identified subject ID, COVID-19 status, age in years and sex. Deeply sampled blood TCRbeta repertoires from subjects exposed to, actively infected with, or recovered from COVID-19 were included in the dataset. The repertoires were made available in a free public database intended to serve as a resource for research on the immune response to SARS-CoV-2. The samples were drawn from two sources: the first 160 participants of the ongoing ImmuneRACE study, and 950 to 1,500 subjects contributed by 6 global collaborators. Where available, HLA class I and class II types were taken from metadata supplied by the sample provider and were not determined by assay-based typing. The material from the prospective study consisted of cDNA or gDNA derived from T cells, B-cell-depleted T cells, or PBMCs. Broader findings and caveats from the paper: The quantity of clinical and demographic metadata differed by source and by participant and was supplied without curation.

Whole blood was collected in K2EDTA tubes by collaborating institutions according to the institutions' own protocols. For TCRbeta analysis, collaborators shipped samples in one of three forms: frozen whole blood, isolated PBMCs, or DNA extracted from either of those sample types. Sequenced: peripheral blood. The TCR was taken from a woman in her seventies with acute or convalescent COVID-19.

The nucleotides read TGTGCCAGTAGTATCGGGGACAGCCCAAATCAGCCCCAGCATTTT. Its protein reads: CASSIGDSPNQPQHF. The V gene is TRBV19 and the J gene is TRBJ1-5, with 7 junctional bases fitting TRBD1. According to the germline V gene (reference sequence), CDR1 reads LNHDA and CDR2 reads SQIVND. From V the trimming removes 3 bases and from J it removes 4 bases, while the gene matches leave 6 bases of the junction unaccounted for. Inclusive of the bounding cysteine and phenylalanine, the CDR3 is 15 residues long. Only the CDR3 region is kept as DNA, spanning 45 bases read in frame from base 1.